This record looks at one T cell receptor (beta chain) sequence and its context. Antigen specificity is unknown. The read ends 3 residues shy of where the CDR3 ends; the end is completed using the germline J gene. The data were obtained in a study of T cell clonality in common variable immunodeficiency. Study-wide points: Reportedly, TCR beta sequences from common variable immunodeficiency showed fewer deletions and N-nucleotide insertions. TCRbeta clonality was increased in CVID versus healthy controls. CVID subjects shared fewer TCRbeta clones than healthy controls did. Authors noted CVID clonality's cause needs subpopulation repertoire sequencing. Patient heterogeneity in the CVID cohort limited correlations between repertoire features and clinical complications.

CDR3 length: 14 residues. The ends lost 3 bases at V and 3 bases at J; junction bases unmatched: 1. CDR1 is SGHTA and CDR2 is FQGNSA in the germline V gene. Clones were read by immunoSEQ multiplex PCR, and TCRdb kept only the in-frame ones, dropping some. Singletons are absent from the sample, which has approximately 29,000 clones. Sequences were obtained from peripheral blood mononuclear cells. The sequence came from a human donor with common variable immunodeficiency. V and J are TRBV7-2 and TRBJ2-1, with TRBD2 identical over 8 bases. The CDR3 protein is CASSLAGGYNEQFF. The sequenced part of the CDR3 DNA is TGTGCCAGCAGCTTGGCGGGGGGCTACAATGAG.